One sample yielded the 13 T cell receptor beta chains listed below, sequenced in a study of CD8+ T cells in alopecia areata. Reverse transcription of extracted RNA yielded cDNA, which provided the sequencing template. Here immunoSEQ multiplex PCR was the method, and the copy in TCRdb shows in-frame clones only, minus some. This table holds roughly 250,000 clones, around 67% found once. The sample in question was CD4+ T cells sorted from blood, obtained at week 0. Receptor source: a human donor with alopecia areata.

The chain carries TRBV27 and TRBJ1-6; D remains ambiguous. The V and J ends lost 6 bases and 7 bases respectively, with 7 bases between them. The CDR3 length is 12 residues. CDR1 MNHEY and CDR2 SMNVEV come from the germline V gene (reference sequence). CDR3 loop: CASRVGNSPLHF. The CDR3 nucleotides are TGTGCCAGCAGGGTCGGGAATTCACCCCTCCACTTT.

This chain links TRBV4-3 with TRBJ2-6; 7 nucleotides agree with TRBD2. CDR1 is LGHNA, CDR2 YSLEER, per germline. The CDR3 is 20 amino acids. Trimming removed 1 base from V and 0 bases from J; junction bases left unmatched: 12. In DNA, the CDR3 is TGCGCCAGCAGCCAAGGGTCAGGGAGGGGTTTTGGCTCTGGGGCCAACGTCCTGACTTTC. It is translated as CASSQGSGRGFGSGANVLTF.

This clone is a singleton in its sample. This rearrangement joins TRBV5-1 to TRBJ2-7; D gene unclear. The V end lost 4 bases, the J end lost 2 bases, and 13 bases lay between the germline ends. Per germline, CDR1 SGHRS and CDR2 YFSETQ. The CDR3 runs to 14 residues. This chain's CDR3 is CASSPVRLAYEQYF. The CDR3 DNA is TGCGCCAGCAGCCCCGTACGTCTCGCCTACGAGCAGTACTTC.

This clone was detected only once. The chain links TRBV30 to TRBJ1-5; no definite D call. V lost 1 base and J lost 6, with 10 bases in between. Germline CDR1 reads GTSNPN; CDR2 reads SVGIG (reference sequence). This CDR3 spans 13 amino acids. CDR3 residues: CAWSGRAGQPQHF. CDR3 in DNA: TGTGCCTGGAGTGGGAGGGCGGGTCAGCCCCAGCATTTT.

About this clone: The junction departs from germline at one end; a sequencing error may be responsible. This chain uses TRBV7-7 with TRBJ2-5; D gene ambiguous. CDR3 length equals 14 residues. CDR1 and CDR2 (germline): SSHAT, FNYEAQ (reference sequence). The CDR3, as DNA: TGTGCTAGCAGCTTAGACGGGCAACAAGAGACCCAGTACTTC. The encoded protein is CASSLDGQQETQYF.

Written as DNA, the CDR3 is TGCGCCAGCAGCCTCCGGTTCACCGGGGAGCTGTTTTTT. Translating gives CASSLRFTGELFF. This chain connects TRBV5-1 to TRBJ2-2; D unclear. This CDR3 has 13 residues. Germline CDR1 reads SGHRS; CDR2 reads YFSETQ. Trimming left V 4 bases short and J 4 bases short, with 8 bases between. The full variable domain, in which reference TRBV5-1 and TRBJ2-2 provide the parts outside the CDR3, is KAGVTQTPRYLIKTRGQQVTLSCSPISGHRSVSWYQQTPGQGLQFLFEYFSETQRNKGNFPGRFSGRQFSNSRSEMNVSTLELGDSALYLCASSLRFTGELFFGEGSRLTVL.

In its sample, this clone was seen a few times. This chain uses TRBV2 with TRBJ1-5; the match to TRBD1 covers 8 bases. The CDR3 is made up of 15 amino acids. Germline CDR1 reads SNHLY; CDR2 reads FYNNEI. Trimming at V came to 4 bases and at J to 4 bases, leaving 6 bases not matched to a gene. This CDR3 is CASSAQGALNQPQHF. CDR3 bases: TGTGCCAGCAGTGCCCAGGGGGCCCTTAATCAGCCCCAGCATTTT.

The chain has TRBV7-2 and TRBJ2-5, with D perhaps TRBD1 (5 bases). The CDR3 length is 14 residues. V was trimmed by 6 bases and J by 4 bases, leaving 15 bases between them. The V gene's germline CDR1 is SGHTA and CDR2 FQGNSA. CDR3 nucleotide sequence: TGTGCCAGCAGTTTGAGCAGGGCCATAGAGACCCAGTACTTC. It specifies CASSLSRAIETQYF.

This rearrangement joins TRBV27 to TRBJ1-5, with D perhaps matching TRBD1 (5 bases). Germline V gene lookup returns CDR1 MNHEY and CDR2 SMNVEV (reference sequence). V gave up 6 bases and J gave up 3 bases, with 9 bases separating them. The CDR3 is 13 residues long. CDR3 DNA: TGTGCCAGCAGGAGGGGATTCAATCAGCCCCAGCATTTT. As protein: CASRRGFNQPQHF.

In its sample, this clone was seen a few times. The chain is built from TRBV11-2 and TRBJ2-1; no definite D call. The ends were cut back, 1 base at V and 7 bases at J, with 5 bases in the middle. The CDR3 has 12 amino acids. Germline-derived CDR1 and CDR2 are SGHAT and FQNNGV. The CDR3 spells CASSLVWNEQFF. In DNA form, the CDR3 reads TGTGCCAGCAGCTTAGTGTGGAATGAGCAGTTCTTC.

V gene TRBV5-8 combines with J gene TRBJ2-1; D not certain. The germline V and J ends were trimmed by 1 base and 3 bases, with 11 bases remaining between them. The length of the CDR3 is 15 residues. From germline, CDR1 is SGHTS and CDR2 YDEGEE. The CDR3 DNA is TGTGCCAGCAGCTTGCGGCCGACTGACTACAATGAGCAGTTCTTC. Translation: CASSLRPTDYNEQFF.

V and J are TRBV7-2 and TRBJ1-6; the D is unclear. The CDR3 covers 16 residues. Trimming cost V 3 bases and J 1 base, with 10 bases left between them. Germline CDR1 SGHTA, CDR2 FQGNSA. The CDR3 is CASSLSWASYNSPLHF. As DNA, the CDR3 is TGTGCCAGCAGCTTGTCCTGGGCTTCCTATAATTCACCCCTCCACTTT.

This chain uses TRBV9 with TRBJ1-1, with 8 nucleotides matching TRBD1. The CDR3 has 15 amino acids. CDR1 is SGDLS, CDR2 YYNGEE, per germline. The trim removed 1 base at V and 6 bases at J, leaving 8 bases unmatched. The CDR3 bases are TGTGCCAGCAGCGTAAGAGCAGGGGGCCACCCTGAAGCTTTCTTT. Amino acid sequence: CASSVRAGGHPEAFF. Full variable domain (rest looked up from reference TRBV9 and TRBJ1-1): DSGVTQTPKHLITATGQRVTLRCSPRSGDLSVYWYQQSLDQGLQFLIQYYNGEERAKGNILERFSAQQFPDLHSELNLSSLELGDSALYFCASSVRAGGHPEAFFGQGTRLTVV.